This passage covers 4 T cell receptor beta chains from one sample sequenced in a study of blood T cell repertoires in COVID-19. The repertoire was sequenced with immunoSEQ multiplex PCR; TCRdb's copy has only in-frame clones and lacks some. This sample has 200,000 or so clones, with 70% to 85% found just once. Material: peripheral blood. The receptors were sampled from a human donor with acute or convalescent COVID-19. The donor label of this sample is uncertain.

The chain is built from TRBV2 and TRBJ1-2; D is unresolved. The germline CDR1 and CDR2 sequences are SNHLY and FYNNEI. The V end was cut by 6 bases, the J end by 2 bases, with 10 bases between. This CDR3 is 13 amino acids long. DNA of the CDR3: TGTGCCAGCAGCCCTGGCATGAACTATGGCTACACCTTC. Its protein is CASSPGMNYGYTF.

This CDR3 reads CASSYAGLAGETQYF. DNA for the CDR3: TGTGCCAGCAGTTACGCGGGACTAGCGGGAGAGACCCAGTACTTC. V is TRBV6-5 and J is TRBJ2-5; the match to TRBD2 covers 12 bases. CDR3 length equals 15 residues. Germline CDR1 and CDR2: MNHEY and SVGAGI. The junction had 2 bases not matched to a gene; V was cut back by 2 bases and J by 4 bases.

This clone was counted a single time. The gene calls are TRBV19 and TRBJ2-7; TRBD1 matches 7 bases. J gave up 3 bases and V 5 bases, and 4 bases lay outside the gene matches. The CDR3 loop spans 13 amino acids. Germline values: CDR1 LNHDA, CDR2 SQIVND (reference sequence). CDR3 nucleotide sequence: TGTGCCAGTAGTGACAGGGCTGGCTACGAGCAGTACTTC. Its protein is CASSDRAGYEQYF.

J is TRBJ2-2 and V is TRBV7-9; tentative D call: TRBD1 (5 bases). Trimming removed 5 bases at V and 0 bases at J, with 10 bases between. In germline, CDR1 is SEHNR, CDR2 FQNEAQ (reference sequence). The CDR3 runs to 15 residues. The CDR3 reads CASSLDTANTGELFF. The CDR3 DNA reads TGTGCCAGCAGCCTGGACACTGCGAACACCGGGGAGCTGTTTTTT.